This T cell receptor (beta chain) was profiled in a study of T cell responses to AZD1222 COVID-19 vaccine. Points from the study as a whole: The sample set comprised mostly white British donors with more females, and clonal diversity was possibly underestimated. Unmutated variant regions reportedly attract nearly half of all spike-specific TCRs. Seropositive status at baseline applied to only five to seven AZD1222 recipients.

To note about this clone: Its antigen remains unknown.

Pooled together were second doses at about 4 or about 12 weeks. CDR1 is SGHTA, CDR2 FQGNSA, per germline. V shed 5 bases and J shed 1 base, with 14 bases lying between them. The CDR3 loop spans 15 amino acids. TCRdb keeps only in-frame clones here, not all; method: immunoSEQ multiplex PCR. The table includes fewer than 150,000 clones, about 87% detected once. The material was peripheral blood, obtained 28 days after the second AZD1222 dose. The rearrangement uses TRBV7-2 and TRBJ1-1; D ambiguous. This clonotype was sampled from an adult who received the AZD1222 COVID-19 vaccine. The CDR3: CASSLVRRENTEAFF. As DNA, the CDR3 is TGTGCCAGCAGCCTCGTTAGAAGGGAGAACACTGAAGCTTTCTTT.